This T cell receptor beta chain was captured in a study of blood T cell repertoires in COVID-19 (dated by TCRdb to about 2020). For context, the study as a whole: The collaborator samples originated in the United States, Italy and Spain and spanned the acute and convalescent phases of COVID-19. The prospective study material was composed of cDNA or gDNA derived from T cells, B-cell-depleted T cells, or PBMCs. Subjects who had been exposed to COVID-19, were actively infected with it, or had recovered from it provided the deeply sampled blood TCRbeta repertoires that made up the dataset. The repertoires were released in a freely available public database intended as a resource for research on the immune response to SARS-CoV-2. The samples were drawn from two sources: the first 160 participants of the ongoing ImmuneRACE study, and over 950 subjects contributed by 6 global collaborators. Sample metadata almost always included a de-identified subject ID, COVID-19 status, age in years and sex. HLA class I and class II types, where available, came from metadata supplied by the sample provider rather than from assay-based typing. Study-level results and caveats: How much clinical and demographic metadata was included differed by source and by participant, and the metadata was provided uncurated.

Only a few counts were recorded for this clone. Its specific antigen is unknown. There are no base qualities to consult, and no much larger clone falls within one base. TCRbeta CDR3 regions were amplified from genomic DNA using the immunoSEQ Assay, a bias-controlled multiplex PCR. Under the source paper's analysis protocol: The number of nucleated cells in each sample was estimated by amplification of reference gene primers within the assay. To quantify the absolute abundance of each unique TCRbeta CDR3 rearrangement, sequence reads were collapsed and filtered. For each sample, productive Simpson clonality was calculated as the square root of Simpson's diversity index over productive rearrangements. Entries here come from immuneACCESS through TCRdb and include only in-frame sequences with V and J called. Some clones fail to appear in such tables; in the studies checked, an unresolved V gene covers under half of the shortfall, and the cause of the remainder is unknown. Clone size and V and J calls were adopted from that table, with D and trimming inferred from the DNA. The sample table lists 250,000 to 350,000 clones, 89% of them with a count of one. The ten largest clones represent roughly 0.92% of the sample.

A second Seattle source provided samples from volunteer blood donors who had recovered from COVID-19. Whole blood was collected in K2EDTA tubes by collaborating institutions according to the institutions' own protocols. For TCRbeta analysis, collaborators shipped samples as frozen whole blood, isolated PBMCs, or DNA extracted from either of those sample types. The germline V end is reduced by 2 bases and the J end by 5 bases; junction bases left unmatched: 12. The CDR3 has 17 amino acids, counting the end cysteine and phenylalanine. CDR3 DNA only is kept here, 51 bases in frame from base 1. CDR1 and CDR2, per the germline V gene (reference sequence), are LNHDA and SQIVND.

The sample was peripheral blood. This TCR came from a woman in her thirties or forties who had recovered from COVID-19. This chain is built from TRBV19 and TRBJ2-3, with TRBD2 identical over 8 junction bases. The sequence in DNA is TGTGCCAGTAGTATATTGTATGGCCCCGGGGGGGGAGATACGCAGTATTTT. It encodes CASSILYGPGGGDTQYF.